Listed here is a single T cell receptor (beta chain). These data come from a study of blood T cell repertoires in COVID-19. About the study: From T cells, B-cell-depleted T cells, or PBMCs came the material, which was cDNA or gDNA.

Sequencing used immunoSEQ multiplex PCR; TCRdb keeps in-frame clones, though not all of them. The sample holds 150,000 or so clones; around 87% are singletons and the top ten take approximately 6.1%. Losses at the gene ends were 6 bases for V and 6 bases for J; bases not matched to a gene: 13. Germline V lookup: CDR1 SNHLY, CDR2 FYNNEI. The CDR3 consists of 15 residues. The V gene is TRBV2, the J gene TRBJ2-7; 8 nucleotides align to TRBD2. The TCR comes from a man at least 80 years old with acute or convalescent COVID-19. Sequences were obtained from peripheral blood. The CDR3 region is CASSGVAGLFPEQYF. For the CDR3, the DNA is TGTGCCAGCAGCGGGGTAGCGGGATTGTTTCCCGAGCAGTACTTC.